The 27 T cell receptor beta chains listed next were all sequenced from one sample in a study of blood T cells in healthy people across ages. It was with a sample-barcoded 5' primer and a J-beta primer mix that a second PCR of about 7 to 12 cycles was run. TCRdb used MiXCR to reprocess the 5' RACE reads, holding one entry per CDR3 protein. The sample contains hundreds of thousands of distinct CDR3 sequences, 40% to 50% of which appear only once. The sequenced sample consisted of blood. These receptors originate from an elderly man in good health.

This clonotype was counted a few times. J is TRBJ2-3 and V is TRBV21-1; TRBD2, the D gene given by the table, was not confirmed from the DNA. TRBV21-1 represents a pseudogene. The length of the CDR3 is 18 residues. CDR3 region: CASSTRTSGRPSTDTQYF. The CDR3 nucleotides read TGTGCCAGCAGCACCCGGACTAGCGGGAGGCCTAGCACAGATACGCAGTATTTT.

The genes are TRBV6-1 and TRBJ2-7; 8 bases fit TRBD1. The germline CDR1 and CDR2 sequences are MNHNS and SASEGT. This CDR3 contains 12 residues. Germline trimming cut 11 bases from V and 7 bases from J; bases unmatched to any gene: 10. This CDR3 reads CALRAGGNEQYF. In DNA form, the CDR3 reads TGTGCCCTTCGCGCAGGGGGCAATGAGCAGTACTTC.

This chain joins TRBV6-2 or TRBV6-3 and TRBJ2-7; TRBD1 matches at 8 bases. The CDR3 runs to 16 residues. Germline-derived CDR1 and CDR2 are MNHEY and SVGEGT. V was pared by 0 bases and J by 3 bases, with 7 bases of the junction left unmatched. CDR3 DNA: TGTGCCAGCAGTTACTCGGTGGGACAGGTCAGCTACGAGCAGTACTTC. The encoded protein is CASSYSVGQVSYEQYF.

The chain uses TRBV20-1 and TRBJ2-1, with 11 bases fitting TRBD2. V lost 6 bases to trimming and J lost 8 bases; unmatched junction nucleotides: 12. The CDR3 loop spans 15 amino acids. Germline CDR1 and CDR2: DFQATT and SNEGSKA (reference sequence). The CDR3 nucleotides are TGCAGTGCCATCATAGCGGGAGGGACGGGAGATGAGCAGTTCTTC. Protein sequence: CSAIIAGGTGDEQFF.

CDR3 residues: CASSAGSSYNEQYF. CDR3 DNA: TGTGCCAGCAGCGCGGGAAGCTCCTACAATGAGCAGTACTTC. This chain connects TRBV7-2 to TRBJ2-1, with D tentatively TRBD2 (6 bases). The DNA end is more similar to TRBJ2-7, so the J call may be wrong. The CDR3 covers 14 residues. Germline CDR1 is SGHTA and CDR2 is FQGNSA.

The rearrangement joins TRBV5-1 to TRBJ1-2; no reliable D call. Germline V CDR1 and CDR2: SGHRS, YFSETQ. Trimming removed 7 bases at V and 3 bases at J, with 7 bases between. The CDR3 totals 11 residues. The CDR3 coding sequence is TGCGCCAGCTACTCGGACTATGGCTACACCTTC. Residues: CASYSDYGYTF.

The CDR3 DNA is TGTGCCAGCAGCCAACGGGCGGGGTCGAGCGGGGAGCTGTTTTTT. Translation gives CASSQRAGSSGELFF. This chain joins TRBV14 and TRBJ2-2; D perhaps matches TRBD2 (6 bases). V lost 2 bases, J lost 7 bases, and 14 bases lay in between. The CDR3 has 15 residues. Germline V lookup: CDR1 SGHDN, CDR2 FVKESK.

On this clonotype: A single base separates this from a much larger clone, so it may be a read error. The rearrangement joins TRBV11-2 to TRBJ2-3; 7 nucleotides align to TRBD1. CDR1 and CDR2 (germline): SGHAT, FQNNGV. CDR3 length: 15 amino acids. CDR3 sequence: CASSLGDSSTDTRYF. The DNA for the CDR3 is TGTGCCAGCAGCCTAGGGGACAGCTCCACAGATACGCGGTATTTT.

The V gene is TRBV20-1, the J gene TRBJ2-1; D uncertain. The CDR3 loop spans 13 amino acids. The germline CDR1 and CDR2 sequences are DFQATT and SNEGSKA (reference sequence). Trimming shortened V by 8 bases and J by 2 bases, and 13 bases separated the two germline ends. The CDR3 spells CSSPESPYNEQFF. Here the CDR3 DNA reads TGCAGTAGCCCGGAGAGCCCCTACAATGAGCAGTTCTTC.

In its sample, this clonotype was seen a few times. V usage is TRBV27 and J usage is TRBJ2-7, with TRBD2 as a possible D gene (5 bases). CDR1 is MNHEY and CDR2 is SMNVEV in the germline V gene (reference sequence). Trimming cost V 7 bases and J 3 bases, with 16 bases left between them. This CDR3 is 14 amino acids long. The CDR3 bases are TGTGCCAGCACTCCACGGGGTTTTTTCTACGAGCAGTACTTC. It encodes CASTPRGFFYEQYF.

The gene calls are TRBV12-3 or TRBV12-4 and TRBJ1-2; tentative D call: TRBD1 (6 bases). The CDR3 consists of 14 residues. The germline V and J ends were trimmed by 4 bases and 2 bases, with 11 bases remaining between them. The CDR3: CASSYGGGNYGYTF. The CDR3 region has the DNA TGTGCCAGCAGTTATGGGGGCGGAAACTATGGCTACACCTTC.

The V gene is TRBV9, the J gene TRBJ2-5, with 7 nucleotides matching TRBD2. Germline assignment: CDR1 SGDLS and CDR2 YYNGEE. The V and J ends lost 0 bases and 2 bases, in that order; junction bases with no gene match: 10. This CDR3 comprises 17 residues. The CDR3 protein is CASSVGGSGLFQETQYF. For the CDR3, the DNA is TGTGCCAGCAGCGTAGGGGGTAGCGGGCTTTTTCAAGAGACCCAGTACTTC.

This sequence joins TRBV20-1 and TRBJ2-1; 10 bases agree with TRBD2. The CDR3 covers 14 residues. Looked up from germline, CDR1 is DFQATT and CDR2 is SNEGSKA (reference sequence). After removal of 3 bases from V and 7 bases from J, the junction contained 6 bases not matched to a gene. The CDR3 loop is CSASSGGEGNEQFF. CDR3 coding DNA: TGCAGTGCTAGCAGCGGGGGGGAGGGTAATGAGCAGTTCTTC.

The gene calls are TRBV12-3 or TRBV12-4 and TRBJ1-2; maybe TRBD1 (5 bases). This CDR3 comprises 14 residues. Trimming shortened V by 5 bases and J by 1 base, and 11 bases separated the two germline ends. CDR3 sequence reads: CASSPRTHNYGYTF. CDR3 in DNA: TGTGCCAGCAGTCCACGGACACATAACTATGGCTACACCTTC.

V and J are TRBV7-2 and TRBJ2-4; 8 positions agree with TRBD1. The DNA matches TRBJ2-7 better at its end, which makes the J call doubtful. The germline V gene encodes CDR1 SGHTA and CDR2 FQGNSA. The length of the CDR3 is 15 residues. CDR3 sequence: CASSLWTGPQYEQYF. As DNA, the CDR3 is TGTGCCAGCAGCCTCTGGACAGGGCCCCAATACGAGCAGTACTTC.

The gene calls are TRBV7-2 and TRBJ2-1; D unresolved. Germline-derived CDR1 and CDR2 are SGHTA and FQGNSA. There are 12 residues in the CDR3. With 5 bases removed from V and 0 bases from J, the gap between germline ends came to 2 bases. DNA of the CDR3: TGTGCCAGCAGCCACTCCTACAATGAGCAGTTCTTC. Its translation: CASSHSYNEQFF.

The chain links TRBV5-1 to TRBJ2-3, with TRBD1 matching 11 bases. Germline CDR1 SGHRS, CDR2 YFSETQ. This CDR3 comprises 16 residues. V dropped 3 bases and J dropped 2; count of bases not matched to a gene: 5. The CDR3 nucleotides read TGCGCCAGCAGCTCCCGGACAGGGGGCAACACAGATACGCAGTATTTT. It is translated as CASSSRTGGNTDTQYF.

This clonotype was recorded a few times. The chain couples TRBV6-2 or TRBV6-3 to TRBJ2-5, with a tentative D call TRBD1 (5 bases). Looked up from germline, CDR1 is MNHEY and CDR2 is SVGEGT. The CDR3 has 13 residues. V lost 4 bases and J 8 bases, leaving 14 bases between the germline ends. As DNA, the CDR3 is TGTGCCAGCAGTTTACAGGACCTGGGTACCCAGTACTTC. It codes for CASSLQDLGTQYF.

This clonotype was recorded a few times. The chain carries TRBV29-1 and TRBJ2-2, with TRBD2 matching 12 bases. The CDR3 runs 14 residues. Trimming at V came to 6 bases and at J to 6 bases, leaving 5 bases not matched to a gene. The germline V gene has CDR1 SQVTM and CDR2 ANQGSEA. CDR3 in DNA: TGCAGCGTCCGACTAGCGGGGGCCTCCGGGGAGCTGTTTTTT. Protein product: CSVRLAGASGELFF.

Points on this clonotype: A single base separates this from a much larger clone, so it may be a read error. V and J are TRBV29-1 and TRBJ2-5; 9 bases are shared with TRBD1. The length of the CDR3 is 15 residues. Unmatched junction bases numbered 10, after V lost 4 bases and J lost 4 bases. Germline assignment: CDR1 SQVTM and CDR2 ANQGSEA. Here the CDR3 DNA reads TGCAGCGTTGTGGGAACCGGGACAGGGAGAGAGACCCAGTACTTC. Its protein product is CSVVGTGTGRETQYF.

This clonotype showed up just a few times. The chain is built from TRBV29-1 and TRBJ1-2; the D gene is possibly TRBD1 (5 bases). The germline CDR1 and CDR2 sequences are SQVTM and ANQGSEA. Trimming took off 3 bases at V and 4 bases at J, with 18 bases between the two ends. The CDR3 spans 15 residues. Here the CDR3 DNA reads TGCAGCGTTGACAAGGGGAACAAGGCTACCTATGGCTACACCTTC. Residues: CSVDKGNKATYGYTF. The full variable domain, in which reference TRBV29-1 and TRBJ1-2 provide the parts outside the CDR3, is SAVISQKPSRDICQRGTSLTIQCQVDSQVTMMFWYRQQPGQSLTLIATANQGSEATYESGFVIDKFPISRPNLTFSTLTVSNMSPEDSSIYLCSVDKGNKATYGYTFGSGTRLTVV.

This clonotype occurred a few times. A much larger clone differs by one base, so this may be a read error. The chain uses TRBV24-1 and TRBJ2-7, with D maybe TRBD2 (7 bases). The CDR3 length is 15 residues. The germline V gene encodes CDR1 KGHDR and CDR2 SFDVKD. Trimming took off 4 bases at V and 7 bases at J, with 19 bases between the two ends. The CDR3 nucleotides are TGTGCCACCAGTGACTCCCGGGGGGCCGACAATGAGCAGTACTTC. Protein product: CATSDSRGADNEQYF.

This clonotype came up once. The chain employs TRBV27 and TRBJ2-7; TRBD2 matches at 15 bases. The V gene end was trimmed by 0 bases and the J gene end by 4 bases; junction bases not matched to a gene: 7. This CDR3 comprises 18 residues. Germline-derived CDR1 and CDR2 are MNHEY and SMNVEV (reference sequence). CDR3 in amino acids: CASSLSGLAGGPSYEQYF. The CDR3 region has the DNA TGTGCCAGCAGTTTATCAGGACTAGCGGGGGGGCCATCATACGAGCAGTACTTC.

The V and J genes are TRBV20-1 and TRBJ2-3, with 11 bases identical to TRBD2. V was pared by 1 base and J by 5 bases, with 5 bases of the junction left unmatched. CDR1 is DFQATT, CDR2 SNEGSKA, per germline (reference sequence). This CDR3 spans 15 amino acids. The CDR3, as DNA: TGCAGTGCTAGAGGTCGGCTAGCGGGGGGAGATACGCAGTATTTT. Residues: CSARGRLAGGDTQYF.

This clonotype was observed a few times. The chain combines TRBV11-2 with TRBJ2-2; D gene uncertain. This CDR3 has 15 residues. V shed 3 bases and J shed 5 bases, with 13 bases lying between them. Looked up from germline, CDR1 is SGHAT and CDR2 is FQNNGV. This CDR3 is CASSFVSSRTGELFF. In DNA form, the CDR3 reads TGTGCCAGCAGCTTTGTTTCTAGTCGGACCGGGGAGCTGTTTTTT.

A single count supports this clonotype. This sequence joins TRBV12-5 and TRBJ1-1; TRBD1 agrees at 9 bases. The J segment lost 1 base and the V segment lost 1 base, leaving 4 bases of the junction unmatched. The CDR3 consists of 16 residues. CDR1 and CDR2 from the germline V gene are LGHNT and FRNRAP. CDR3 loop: CASGLDRGQGNTEAFF. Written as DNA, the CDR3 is TGTGCTAGTGGTTTGGACAGGGGGCAAGGGAACACTGAAGCTTTCTTT.

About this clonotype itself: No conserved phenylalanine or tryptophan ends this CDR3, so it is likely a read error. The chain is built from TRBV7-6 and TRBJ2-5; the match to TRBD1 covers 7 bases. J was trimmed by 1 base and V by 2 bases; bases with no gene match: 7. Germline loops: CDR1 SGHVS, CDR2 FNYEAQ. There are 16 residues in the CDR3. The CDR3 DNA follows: TGTGCCAGCAGCTTATGGGGACAGACCTCCCAAGAGACCCAGTACTAC. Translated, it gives CASSLWGQTSQETQYY.